This T cell receptor (beta chain) was obtained from a study of cytomegalovirus exposure and HLA in healthy donors. The method was immunoSEQ multiplex PCR; TCRdb's version includes in-frame clones alone and lacks a portion of them. Of a few hundred thousand clones in the sample, approximately 88% were seen once. V gave up 0 bases and J gave up 2 bases, with 16 bases separating them. CDR1 is SGHDN and CDR2 is FVKESK in the germline V gene. The length of the CDR3 is 17 residues. The chain couples TRBV14 to TRBJ1-2, with D perhaps matching TRBD1 (6 bases). Sequencing was done on a sample of PBMCs. This clonotype originated in a woman aged 25 to 45 in good health and CMV-seropositive. Written as DNA, the CDR3 is TGTGCCAGCAGCCAAGATCTTGGTCAGGGGACGAACTATGGCTACACCTTC. Translated: CASSQDLGQGTNYGYTF.